This record covers a single T cell receptor (beta chain). Its antigen is not identified. TCRdb reanalysed the reads using MiXCR and keeps one entry per CDR3 protein. The sample lists approximately 600,000 distinct CDR3 sequences; about 40% were seen once. This specimen comes from a study of T cell repertoires in cytomegalovirus infection. Germline CDR1 and CDR2: MNHNS and SASEGT. Germline trimming cut 11 bases from V and 4 bases from J; bases unmatched to any gene: 19. CDR3 length equals 18 residues. The origin of this receptor is a human donor in good health (CMV status not recorded). Some clones in this sample may be carry-over from other donors' samples. This sample comprised cultured PBMCs, obtained from culture after CMV antigen stimulation. The chain uses TRBV6-1 and TRBJ2-3; 12 nucleotides match TRBD2. The CDR3 DNA follows: TGTGCCGGCCCCGAGACTAGCGGGAGTATATCTGGCCCAGATACGCAGTATTTT. The encoded protein is CAGPETSGSISGPDTQYF.